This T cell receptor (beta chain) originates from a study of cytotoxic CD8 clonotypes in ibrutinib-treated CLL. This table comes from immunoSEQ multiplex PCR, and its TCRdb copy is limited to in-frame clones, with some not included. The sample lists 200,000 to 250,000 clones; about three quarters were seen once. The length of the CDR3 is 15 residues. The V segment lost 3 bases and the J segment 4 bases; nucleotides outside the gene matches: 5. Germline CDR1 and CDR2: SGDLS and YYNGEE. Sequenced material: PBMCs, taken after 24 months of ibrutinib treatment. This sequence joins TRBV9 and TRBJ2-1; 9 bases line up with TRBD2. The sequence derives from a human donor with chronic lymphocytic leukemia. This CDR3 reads CASSGTSELYNEQFF. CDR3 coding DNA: TGTGCCAGCAGCGGGACTAGCGAACTTTACAATGAGCAGTTCTTC.